Below, one T cell receptor beta chain is given with its context. Its target is not known. This sample was included in a study of cytomegalovirus exposure and HLA in healthy donors. General observations from the study: Specificity of three CMV-associated chains for CMV antigens was verified in vitro. In a later analysis, common viral pathogens appeared linked to several of the most significant clusters. TCR beta sequences reportedly predicted most subjects' HLA-A and HLA-B alleles accurately. The study put 150 or so TCR beta chains on its list as cytomegalovirus-associated.

Per the germline V gene, CDR1 is LGHNA and CDR2 is YNFKEQ. The ends were cut back, 4 bases at V and 7 bases at J, with 14 bases in the middle. This CDR3 region has 14 residues. The PCR made use of 60 Vbeta and 13 Jbeta primers. Libraries were prepared by immunoSEQ multiplex PCR; TCRdb keeps only in-frame clonotypes and omits some of them. The repertoire has 95,000 to 130,000 clones, roughly three fifths of them found once; the top ten carry 9.5%. The chain links TRBV4-2 to TRBJ2-1; no clear D gene. The receptor's source is a woman aged 40 to 50 in good health and CMV-seropositive. The sequenced sample was PBMCs. CDR3 sequence (DNA): TGTGCCAGCAGCCCCCACCCGGGTGATAATGAGCAGTTCTTC. The encoded protein is CASSPHPGDNEQFF.